Shown below are 8 T cell receptor beta chains from a single sample sequenced in a study of post-analysis software for immune sequencing data. The library was made from cDNA and included unique molecular identifiers. TCRdb re-called the PCR reads with MiXCR, one entry per CDR3 protein. Of about 460,000 distinct CDR3 sequences listed, less than 45% are singletons. Whole-study results and caveats: Patients carried roughly 5 TRBV segments more frequently than controls did, and TRBV5-6, TRBV5-1 and TRBV20-1 were among them.

These receptors have no identified antigens. The sample consisted of blood. Every receptor here comes from a girl aged 10-17 years with multiple sclerosis.

The J gene is TRBJ2-1, the V gene TRBV12-3 or TRBV12-4; TRBD1 or TRBD2 may be the D gene (6 bases each). CDR3 length: 15 amino acids. Trimming removed 11 bases at V and 4 bases at J, with 21 bases between. CDR3 residues: CASLGPGEDYNEQFF. The CDR3 DNA reads TGTGCCTCACTTGGACCAGGGGAGGATTACAATGAGCAGTTCTTC.

This clonotype turned up a few times. The chain combines TRBV4-3 with TRBJ2-1, with 7 bases lining up with TRBD1. V gave up 1 base and J gave up 7 bases; unmatched junction bases: 4. CDR3 length: 14 amino acids. CDR1 is LGHNA and CDR2 is YSLEER in the germline V gene. The CDR3 region has the DNA TGCGCCAGCAGCCAAGTCGGACAGGTAAATGAGCAGTTCTTC. Translating gives CASSQVGQVNEQFF.

The chain combines TRBV7-3 with TRBJ2-2; D not resolved. Germline loops: CDR1 SGHTA, CDR2 FQGTGA. The CDR3 is 16 amino acids. Trimming left V 0 bases short and J 2 bases short, with 10 bases between. CDR3 bases: TGTGCCAGCAGCTTAACAGGGTCGCTAAACACCGGGGAGCTGTTTTTT. Protein: CASSLTGSLNTGELFF.

This clonotype showed up just a few times. In DNA form, the CDR3 reads TGTGCCAGCAGCTTACAAAGTCCTCGACAGGTGAACACTGAAGCTTTCTTT. It yields the protein CASSLQSPRQVNTEAFF. The V and J genes are TRBV11-2 and TRBJ1-1; D is possibly TRBD1 (6 bases). V was shortened by 2 bases and J by 0 bases, with 16 bases between the two germline ends. The CDR3 consists of 17 residues. Germline V gene data show CDR1 as SGHAT and CDR2 as FQNNGV.

The chain combines TRBV28 with TRBJ2-1; 7 nucleotides agree with TRBD2. V was pared by 5 bases and J by 2 bases, with 9 bases of the junction left unmatched. Germline V gives CDR1 MDHEN, CDR2 SYDVKM. The CDR3 is 16 residues long. The CDR3 DNA reads TGTGCCAGCAGTGCGTCCGGGACTATAGCCTACAATGAGCAGTTCTTC. Translation: CASSASGTIAYNEQFF. Using reference TRBV28 and TRBJ2-1 for the parts outside the CDR3, the full variable domain is DVKVTQSSRYLVKRTGEKVFLECVQDMDHENMFWYRQDPGLGLRLIYFSYDVKMKEKGDIPEGYSVSREKKERFSLILESASTNQTSMYLCASSASGTIAYNEQFFGPGTRLTVL.

V gene TRBV6-1 combines with J gene TRBJ1-6; tentatively, D is TRBD1 (6 bases). Germline V gene sequence: CDR1 MNHNS, CDR2 SASEGT. The CDR3 is made up of 14 amino acids. Trimming pared 7 bases from V and 7 bases from J, leaving 14 bases between. Here the CDR3 reads CASTLGQYNSPLHF. In nucleotides, the CDR3 is TGTGCCAGCACCCTAGGACAGTACAATTCACCCCTCCACTTT.

This chain joins TRBV20-1 and TRBJ1-5; TRBD1 agrees at 8 bases. The CDR3 is made up of 14 amino acids. In germline, CDR1 is DFQATT, CDR2 SNEGSKA (reference sequence). J gave up 7 bases and V 3 bases, and 8 bases lay outside the gene matches. CDR3 sequence: CSARGGTGGQPQHF. DNA for the CDR3: TGCAGTGCTAGGGGGGGTACAGGGGGACAGCCCCAGCATTTT.

Only a few counts were recorded for this clonotype. This chain links TRBV10-3 with TRBJ1-1; 7 bases are a match to TRBD1. Germline V gene sequence: CDR1 ENHRY, CDR2 SYGVKD. Trimming at V came to 3 bases and at J to 4 bases, leaving 2 bases not matched to a gene. The CDR3 runs 13 residues. The CDR3 loop reads CAISEYRGTEAFF. The DNA for the CDR3 is TGTGCCATCAGTGAATACAGGGGCACTGAAGCTTTCTTT.